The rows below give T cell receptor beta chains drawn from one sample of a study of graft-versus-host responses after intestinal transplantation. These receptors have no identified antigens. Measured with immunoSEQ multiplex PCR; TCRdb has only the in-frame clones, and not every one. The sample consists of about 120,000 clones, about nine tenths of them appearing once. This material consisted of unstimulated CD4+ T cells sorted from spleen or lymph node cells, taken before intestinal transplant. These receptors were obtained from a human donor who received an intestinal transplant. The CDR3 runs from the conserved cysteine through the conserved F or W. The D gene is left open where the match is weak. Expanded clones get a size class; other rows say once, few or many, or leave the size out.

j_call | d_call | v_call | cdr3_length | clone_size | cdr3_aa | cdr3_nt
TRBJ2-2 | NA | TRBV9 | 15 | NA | CASSVGGLNTGELFF | TGTGCCAGCAGCGTAGGGGGCCTGAACACCGGGGAGCTGTTTTTT
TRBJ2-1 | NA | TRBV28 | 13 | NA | CASRADSYNEQFF | TGTGCCAGCAGGGCGGACTCTTACAATGAGCAGTTCTTC
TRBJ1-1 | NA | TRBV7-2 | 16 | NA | CASSVRPRAMHTEAFF | TGTGCCAGCAGCGTTAGGCCCAGGGCCATGCACACTGAAGCTTTCTTT
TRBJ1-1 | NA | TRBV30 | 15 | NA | CAWSVLWAMNTEAFF | TGTGCCTGGAGTGTACTCTGGGCCATGAACACTGAAGCTTTCTTT
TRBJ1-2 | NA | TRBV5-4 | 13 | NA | CASSLDSSYGYTF | TGTGCCAGCAGCTTAGACAGCTCCTATGGCTACACCTTC
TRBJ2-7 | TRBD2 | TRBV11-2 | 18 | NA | CASSLRLAGETGSYEQYF | TGTGCCAGCAGCTTAAGGCTAGCGGGAGAAACGGGGAGTTACGAGCAGTACTTC
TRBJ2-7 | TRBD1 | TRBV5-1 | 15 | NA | CASSLALQGAYEQYF | TGCGCCAGCAGCTTGGCCCTACAGGGGGCCTACGAGCAGTACTTC
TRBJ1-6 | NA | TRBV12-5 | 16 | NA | CASGLWRGGSASPLHF | TGTGCTAGTGGTTTGTGGCGCGGGGGGTCGGCTTCACCCCTCCACTTT
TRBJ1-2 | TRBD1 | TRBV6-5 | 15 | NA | CASSYSITGGYGYTF | TGTGCCAGCAGTTACTCGATTACAGGGGGCTATGGCTACACCTTC
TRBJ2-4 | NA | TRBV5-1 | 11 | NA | CASAYGGIQYF | TGCGCCAGTGCGTATGGAGGCATTCAGTACTTC
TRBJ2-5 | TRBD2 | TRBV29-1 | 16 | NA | CSVVPPSASGQETQYF | TGCAGCGTTGTACCCCCCTCCGCTAGCGGACAAGAGACCCAGTACTTC
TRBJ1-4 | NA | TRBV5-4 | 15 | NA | CASSPYITTNEKLFF | TGTGCCAGCAGCCCTTACATTACAACTAATGAAAAACTGTTTTTT
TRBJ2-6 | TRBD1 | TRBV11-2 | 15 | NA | CASSYRGHGANVLTF | TGTGCCAGCAGTTACAGGGGGCACGGGGCCAACGTCCTGACTTTC
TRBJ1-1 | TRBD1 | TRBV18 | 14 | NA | CASSPDRGNTEAFF | TGTGCCAGCTCACCCGACAGGGGAAACACTGAAGCTTTCTTT
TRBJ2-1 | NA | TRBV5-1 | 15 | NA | CASSGFDARPGRQFF | TGCGCCAGCAGCGGATTTGACGCCCGCCCGGGTCGTCAGTTCTTC
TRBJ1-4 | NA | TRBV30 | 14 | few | CAGVDGGFNEKLFF | TGTGCCGGGGTCGATGGCGGGTTTAATGAAAAACTGTTTTTT
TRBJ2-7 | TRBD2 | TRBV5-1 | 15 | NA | CASSTGLAGPYEQYF | TGCGCCAGCAGCACCGGACTAGCGGGACCCTACGAGCAGTACTTC
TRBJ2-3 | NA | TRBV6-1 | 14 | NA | CASRLGGARDTQYF | TGTGCCAGCCGGCTCGGAGGGGCCCGAGATACGCAGTATTTT
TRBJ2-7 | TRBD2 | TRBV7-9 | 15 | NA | CASTLTGTSPYEQYF | TGTGCCAGCACCTTAACCGGGACTAGTCCCTACGAGCAGTACTTC
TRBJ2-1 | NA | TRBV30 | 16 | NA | CAWNSRGRGVYNEQFF | TGTGCCTGGAACTCAAGGGGGCGGGGGGTTTACAATGAGCAGTTCTTC
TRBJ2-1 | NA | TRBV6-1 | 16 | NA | CASSDPRTAAYNEQFF | TGTGCCAGCAGTGACCCTCGAACAGCCGCCTACAATGAGCAGTTCTTC
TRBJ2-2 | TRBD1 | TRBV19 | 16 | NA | CASSPLGTANTGELFF | TGTGCCAGTAGCCCCTTAGGGACAGCGAACACCGGGGAGCTGTTTTTT
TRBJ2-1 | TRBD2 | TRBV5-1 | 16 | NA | CASSTSGTSGSLEQFF | TGCGCCAGCAGTACCTCCGGGACTAGCGGGAGTCTTGAGCAGTTCTTC
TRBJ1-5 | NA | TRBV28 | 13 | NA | CASRGGAPQPQHF | TGTGCCAGCAGGGGGGGGGCCCCTCAGCCCCAGCATTTT
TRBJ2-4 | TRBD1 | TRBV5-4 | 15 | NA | CASSQTGVKGNIQYF | TGTGCCAGCAGCCAGACAGGGGTCAAGGGGAACATTCAGTACTTC
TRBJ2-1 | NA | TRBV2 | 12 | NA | CASRTLGYEQFF | TGTGCCAGCCGGACTCTTGGGTATGAGCAGTTCTTC
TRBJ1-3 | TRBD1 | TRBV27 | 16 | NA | CASSWTGVSSGNTIYF | TGTGCCAGCAGTTGGACAGGGGTCTCCTCTGGAAACACCATATATTTT
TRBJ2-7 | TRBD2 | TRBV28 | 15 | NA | CASTLYSGGSYEQYF | TGTGCCAGCACTCTTTATAGCGGGGGGTCCTACGAGCAGTACTTC
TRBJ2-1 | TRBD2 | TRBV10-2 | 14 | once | CASSEAGGWAEQFF | TGCGCCAGCAGTGAGGCGGGAGGGTGGGCTGAGCAGTTCTTC
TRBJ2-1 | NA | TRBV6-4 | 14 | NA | CASSDLRRSNEQFF | TGTGCCAGCAGTGACCTGCGGCGTTCCAATGAGCAGTTCTTC
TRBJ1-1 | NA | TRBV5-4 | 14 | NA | CASSLVGAGTEAFF | TGTGCCAGCAGCTTGGTGGGGGCAGGCACTGAAGCTTTCTTT
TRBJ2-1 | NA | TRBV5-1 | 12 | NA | CASSSVYNEQFF | TGCGCCAGCAGCTCAGTCTACAATGAGCAGTTCTTC
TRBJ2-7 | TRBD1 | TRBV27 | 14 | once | CASSFRQGAGEQYF | TGTGCCAGCAGTTTCCGACAGGGGGCGGGCGAGCAGTACTTC
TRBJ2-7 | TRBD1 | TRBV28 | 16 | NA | CASSLPRGTGGGEQYF | TGTGCCAGCAGTTTGCCGAGGGGGACAGGGGGCGGCGAGCAGTACTTC
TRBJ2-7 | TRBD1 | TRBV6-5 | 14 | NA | CASRRGTGAGEQYF | TGTGCCAGCAGACGCGGTACAGGGGCCGGCGAGCAGTACTTC
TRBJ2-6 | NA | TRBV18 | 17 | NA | CASSPLGHLSGANVLTF | TGTGCCAGCTCACCGCTTGGACACCTTTCTGGGGCCAACGTCCTGACTTTC
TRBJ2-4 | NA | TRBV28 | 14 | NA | CASSPPRAKNIQYF | TGTGCCAGCAGCCCCCCCCGGGCCAAAAACATTCAGTACTTC
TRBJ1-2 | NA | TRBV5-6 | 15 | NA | CASSAGPKPNYGYTF | TGTGCCAGCAGCGCGGGACCGAAGCCTAACTATGGCTACACCTTC
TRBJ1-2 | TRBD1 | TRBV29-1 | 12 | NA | CSVPGQGYGYTF | TGCAGCGTCCCGGGACAGGGCTATGGCTACACCTTC
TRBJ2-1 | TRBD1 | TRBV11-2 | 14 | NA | CASSSGQVIGEQFF | TGTGCCAGCAGCTCGGGACAGGTTATTGGTGAGCAGTTCTTC
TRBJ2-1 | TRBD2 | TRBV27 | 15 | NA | CASSEEAGVYNEQFF | TGTGCCAGCAGTGAAGAAGCGGGAGTCTACAATGAGCAGTTCTTC
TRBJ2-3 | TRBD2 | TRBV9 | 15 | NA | CASRRTSGSTDTQYF | TGTGCCAGCAGAAGGACTAGCGGAAGCACAGATACGCAGTATTTT
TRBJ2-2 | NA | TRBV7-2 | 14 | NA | CASSLLGGTGELFF | TGTGCCAGCAGCTTACTAGGAGGGACCGGGGAGCTGTTTTTT
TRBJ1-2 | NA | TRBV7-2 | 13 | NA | CASSFGAQNGYTF | TGTGCCAGCAGCTTTGGGGCTCAGAATGGCTACACCTTC
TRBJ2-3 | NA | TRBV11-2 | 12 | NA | CASSLLTGTQYF | TGTGCCAGCAGCCTCCTCACGGGTACGCAGTATTTT
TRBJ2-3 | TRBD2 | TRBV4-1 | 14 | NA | CASSITSVTDTQYF | TGCGCCAGCAGCATTACTAGCGTCACAGATACGCAGTATTTT
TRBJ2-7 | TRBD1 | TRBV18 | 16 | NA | CASSPWTGPTSYEQYF | TGTGCCAGCTCACCGTGGACAGGGCCTACGAGCTACGAGCAGTACTTC
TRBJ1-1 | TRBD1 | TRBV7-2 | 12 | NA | CASTPTGGQAFF | TGTGCCAGCACCCCCACAGGGGGACAAGCTTTCTTT
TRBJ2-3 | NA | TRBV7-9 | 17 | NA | CASSSGALLEGTDTQYF | TGTGCCAGCAGCTCCGGAGCTTTACTGGAAGGCACAGATACGCAGTATTTT